This T cell receptor beta chain appears in the sequencing data of a study of cytomegalovirus exposure and HLA in healthy donors. Study-level information: Most donors, 81% of some 400 genotyped, fell in the Caucasian-associated ancestry cluster.

Germline V gene data show CDR1 as SQVTM and CDR2 as ANQGSEA. With V trimmed by 1 base and J by 7 bases, 11 bases remained unmatched. The CDR3 is made up of 18 amino acids. Researchers ran the PCR with 60 Vbeta and 13 Jbeta primers. Repertoires were generated with immunoSEQ multiplex PCR, while TCRdb's copy carries only in-frame clones and drops some. The table includes about 170,000 clones, 60% to 80% detected once. The sequencing sample was made of PBMCs. The TCR comes from a woman between 50 and 59 years old in good health and CMV-seropositive. The rearrangement uses TRBV29-1 and TRBJ2-1, with 15 bases lining up with TRBD2. The CDR3 sequence: CSVEAWTSGGAASNEQFF. The CDR3 DNA is TGCAGCGTTGAAGCCTGGACTAGCGGGGGGGCCGCTTCGAATGAGCAGTTCTTC.